The sequence of this T cell receptor (beta chain) was determined in a study of blood T cell repertoires in COVID-19. Study-wide context: The United States, Italy and Spain were the sources of the acute and convalescent COVID-19 samples. T cells, B-cell-depleted T cells, or PBMCs supplied cDNA or gDNA.

Study processing details: Amplification of reference gene primers was used by the study to estimate nucleated cell counts. Repertoires were generated with immunoSEQ multiplex PCR, while TCRdb's copy carries only in-frame clones and drops some. V, J and clone size reflect that table, while D and trimming were determined from the DNA. The top ten hold 4.5% to 5.5% of the sample, which has around 77,000 clones, around 83% seen once. V dropped 6 bases and J dropped 6 bases, with 18 bases sitting between them. This CDR3 has 15 amino acids. Germline values: CDR1 SGHAT, CDR2 FQNNGV. Sequences were obtained from peripheral blood. The TCR originated in a man older than 75 with acute or convalescent COVID-19. V is TRBV11-2 and J is TRBJ2-1; D not resolved. CDR3 protein: CASSVSREKINEQFF. DNA for the CDR3: TGTGCCAGCAGTGTTTCTCGAGAAAAAATCAATGAGCAGTTCTTC.